These 3 T cell receptor beta chains share one sample of origin, sequenced in a study of cytomegalovirus exposure and HLA in healthy donors. Researchers ran the PCR with 60 Vbeta and 13 Jbeta primers. Sequenced by immunoSEQ multiplex PCR; TCRdb stores in-frame clones only, minus some. The sample shows 90,000 to 140,000 clones, roughly 79% of them seen only once. The sample comprised PBMCs. These receptors were collected from a man between 40 and 49 years old in good health and CMV-seronegative.

This sequence joins TRBV9 and TRBJ2-5; TRBD2 aligns across 8 bases. CDR3 length: 17 residues. With 0 bases clipped from V and 5 bases from J, the junction kept 12 bases outside the gene matches. Germline assignment: CDR1 SGDLS and CDR2 YYNGEE. CDR3 residues: CASSVAPLAGGLETQYF. Written as DNA, the CDR3 is TGTGCCAGCAGCGTAGCCCCCCTAGCGGGTGGGTTGGAGACCCAGTACTTC.

This clone was recorded a few times. V is TRBV21-1 and J is TRBJ1-1; TRBD1 is the table's D call and was not checked against the DNA. TRBV21-1 counts as a pseudogene. The CDR3 spans 18 residues. As DNA, the CDR3 is TGTGCCAGCAGCCGCCGGGGCAGGGACAGGGACCCCCCCCGTGAAGCTTTCTTT. Translating it yields CASSRRGRDRDPPREAFF.

The chain is built from TRBV19 and TRBJ1-2; maybe TRBD1 (5 bases). The CDR3 length is 14 residues. Germline-derived CDR1 and CDR2 are LNHDA and SQIVND (reference sequence). V lost 5 bases to trimming and J lost 3 bases, with 13 bases between them. CDR3: CASSASSGHYGYTF. The CDR3 DNA reads TGTGCCAGTAGTGCCTCCTCAGGGCACTATGGCTACACCTTC. Filled out from reference TRBV19 and TRBJ1-2, the complete variable domain reads DGGITQSPKYLFRKEGQNVTLSCEQNLNHDAMYWYRQDPGQGLRLIYYSQIVNDFQKGDIAEGYSVSREKKESFPLTVTSAQKNPTAFYLCASSASSGHYGYTFGSGTRLTVV.